The 20 T cell receptor beta chains in this list originate from one sample, sequenced in a study of siplizumab effects on memory and regulatory T cells (dated by TCRdb to about 2019). The method behind the library was the immunoSEQ multiplex PCR assay. In TCRdb, the immuneACCESS table is reduced to in-frame sequences with V and J assigned. These tables do not hold every clone; where another copy was compared, an unresolved V gene accounts for under half, and the others remain unexplained. A total of around 100,000 clones appear in this sample, about 94% of them only once. Less than 1.5% of the sample comes from the top ten. Sequenced sample: non-Treg CD4+ T cells sorted from blood. Reading the label with the study, this specimen's cell subset or site is: FACS-sorted unstimulated CD4+ non-regulatory T cells. These receptors were taken from a human donor in good health.

V gene TRBV5-1 combines with J gene TRBJ2-1; TRBD2 matches at 9 bases. The CDR3 runs 17 residues. Per the germline V gene, CDR1 is SGHRS and CDR2 is YFSETQ. The V gene end was trimmed by 0 bases and the J gene end by 5 bases; junction bases not matched to a gene: 9. The CDR3 protein is CASSLVKVTSGNNEQFF. The DNA of the CDR3 is TGCGCCAGCAGCTTGGTAAAGGTGACTAGCGGAAACAATGAGCAGTTCTTC.

This chain links TRBV30 with TRBJ2-7, with D tentatively TRBD1 or TRBD2 (6 bases each). In germline, CDR1 is GTSNPN, CDR2 SVGIG (reference sequence). The CDR3 is 14 residues long. Trimming pared 3 bases from V and 4 bases from J, leaving 16 bases between. Here the CDR3 DNA reads TGTGCCTGGAGGAGGGCGGGGACACTTTACGAGCAGTACTTC. Its translation is CAWRRAGTLYEQYF.

The chain carries TRBV6-1 and TRBJ2-5; D is possibly TRBD2 (7 bases). Trimming shortened V by 11 bases and J by 5 bases, and 21 bases separated the two germline ends. Germline CDR1 reads MNHNS; CDR2 reads SASEGT. CDR3 length: 14 residues. This CDR3 reads CAGRQVGGGETQYF. As DNA, the CDR3 is TGTGCCGGCCGACAGGTCGGGGGAGGGGAGACCCAGTACTTC.

This clone was counted once. The rearrangement links TRBV27 to TRBJ1-1; no definite D call. CDR3 length: 14 residues. Germline V CDR1 and CDR2: MNHEY, SMNVEV (reference sequence). The V end was cut by 7 bases, the J end by 1 base, with 13 bases between. The CDR3 loop is CASNQANGNTEAFF. CDR3 coding DNA: TGTGCCAGCAACCAGGCAAACGGGAACACTGAAGCTTTCTTT.

The chain joins TRBV27 to TRBJ1-4; weak D call: TRBD1 (5 bases). Germline V gene lookup returns CDR1 MNHEY and CDR2 SMNVEV (reference sequence). V was shortened by 6 bases and J by 8 bases, with 16 bases between the two germline ends. The CDR3 is 14 amino acids. The CDR3 loop reads CASRNHRDGEKLFF. For the CDR3, the DNA is TGTGCCAGCAGAAATCACCGGGACGGGGAAAAACTGTTTTTT. Full variable domain (missing parts from reference TRBV27 and TRBJ1-4): EAQVTQNPRYLITVTGKKLTVTCSQNMNHEYMSWYRQDPGLGLRQIYYSMNVEVTDKGDVPEGYKVSRKEKRNFPLILESPSPNQTSLYFCASRNHRDGEKLFFGSGTQLSVL.

CDR3 in DNA: TGTGCCAGCAGCGTTATGGGGGAAAAGTGGAACACCGGGGAGCTGTTTTTT. This translates into CASSVMGEKWNTGELFF. The rearrangement uses TRBV11-1 and TRBJ2-2; D is perhaps TRBD1 or TRBD2 (5 bases each). Germline V gives CDR1 SGHAT, CDR2 FQDESV (reference sequence). This CDR3 is built from 17 residues. Deletions cut 5 bases from V and 1 base from J, with 17 bases between.

This chain connects TRBV4-1 to TRBJ2-7; D is unclear. V was pared by 0 bases and J by 1 base, with 10 bases between. Germline V CDR1 and CDR2: MGHRA, YSYEKL. The CDR3 spans 15 residues. In nucleotides, the CDR3 is TGCGCCAGCAGCCAAGATCTGGCGGATTCCTACGAGCAGTACTTC. Translating it yields CASSQDLADSYEQYF.

A word on this clone: This specimen includes other DNA sequences encoding the same CDR3. The genes are TRBV19 and TRBJ1-5; a possible D gene is TRBD1 (5 bases). This CDR3 contains 16 residues. V gave up 1 base and J gave up 2 bases, with 12 bases separating them. Per the germline V gene, CDR1 is LNHDA and CDR2 is SQIVND (reference sequence). The CDR3 loop reads CASSIGEGLGNQPQHF. CDR3 DNA sequence: TGTGCCAGTAGTATAGGGGAGGGACTCGGCAATCAGCCCCAGCATTTT.

The chain joins TRBV7-6 to TRBJ1-1, with D maybe TRBD1 (5 bases). V gave up 5 bases and J gave up 0 bases, with 16 bases separating them. Germline CDR1 SGHVS, CDR2 FNYEAQ. This CDR3 is built from 16 residues. This chain's CDR3 is CASSPGSNVMNTEAFF. The CDR3 DNA follows: TGTGCCAGCAGCCCAGGGAGCAACGTCATGAACACTGAAGCTTTCTTT.

The chain carries TRBV29-1 and TRBJ1-2; TRBD1 might be the D (6 bases). The CDR3 length is 14 residues. Between the trimmed V and J ends, which lost 2 bases and 6 bases, there was a span of 16 bases. Germline V gene data show CDR1 as SQVTM and CDR2 as ANQGSEA. The CDR3 DNA reads TGCAGCGTTGAAAGGAGGGGCAGGGGAGATGGCTACACCTTC. This encodes CSVERRGRGDGYTF.

The gene calls are TRBV5-5 and TRBJ1-5; D is possibly TRBD1 (5 bases). Germline CDR1 and CDR2: SGHKS and YYEKEE (reference sequence). The CDR3 has 15 amino acids. Deletions cut 4 bases from V and 6 bases from J, with 17 bases between. Here the CDR3 DNA reads TGTGCCAGCAGCGTACAGTCCACTCAGGGTCAGCCCCAGCATTTT. Translated: CASSVQSTQGQPQHF. Together with reference TRBV5-5 and TRBJ1-5, the CDR3 gives the full variable domain: DAGVTQSPTHLIKTRGQQVTLRCSPISGHKSVSWYQQVLGQGPQFIFQYYEKEERGRGNFPDRFSARQFPNYSSELNVNALLLGDSALYLCASSVQSTQGQPQHFGDGTRLSIL.

V and J are TRBV4-1 and TRBJ2-5; a weak D match, TRBD2 (6 bases). Trimming took off 4 bases at V and 5 bases at J, with 14 bases between the two ends. Germline CDR1 is MGHRA and CDR2 is YSYEKL. CDR3 size: 14 residues. In nucleotides, the CDR3 is TGCGCCAGCAGCCGGGAGACTAGACCGGAGACCCAGTACTTC. Translating gives CASSRETRPETQYF.

In nucleotides, the CDR3 is TGTGCCAGTATAGGGGGGCGGAGAAAACTGTTTTTT. Translating gives CASIGGRRKLFF. The V gene is TRBV19, the J gene TRBJ1-4; D may be TRBD1 (6 bases). This CDR3 spans 12 amino acids. Germline assignment: CDR1 LNHDA and CDR2 SQIVND (reference sequence). Trimming pared 7 bases from V and 10 bases from J, leaving 13 bases between.

This chain links TRBV18 with TRBJ1-1; D gene ambiguous. V was clipped by 1 base and J by 3 bases, with 12 bases between them. The CDR3 runs 15 residues. Per germline, CDR1 KGHSH and CDR2 LQKENI. CDR3 sequence (DNA): TGTGCCAGCTCACCACTCGGAGGGCCGGACACTGAAGCTTTCTTT. Its protein is CASSPLGGPDTEAFF.

This clone has a single count. This sequence joins TRBV5-1 and TRBJ2-4; D is perhaps TRBD1 or TRBD2 (6 bases each). The V and J ends lost 1 base and 1 base respectively, with 15 bases between them. The CDR3 has 17 amino acids. Germline V gives CDR1 SGHRS, CDR2 YFSETQ. CDR3 in DNA: TGCGCCAGCAGCTTGCAGTCAGGGGAGGCCGCCAAAAACATTCAGTACTTC. It codes for CASSLQSGEAAKNIQYF. The full variable domain, rest sourced from reference TRBV5-1 and TRBJ2-4, is KAGVTQTPRYLIKTRGQQVTLSCSPISGHRSVSWYQQTPGQGLQFLFEYFSETQRNKGNFPGRFSGRQFSNSRSEMNVSTLELGDSALYLCASSLQSGEAAKNIQYFGAGTRLSVL.

The chain links TRBV7-2 to TRBJ2-3; 7 nucleotides line up with TRBD2. Germline lookup yields CDR1 SGHTA and CDR2 FQGNSA. The CDR3 spans 18 residues. J gave up 3 bases and V 4 bases, and 16 bases lay outside the gene matches. CDR3 amino acids: CASSSVGVAGVRTDTQYF. The CDR3 DNA reads TGTGCCAGCAGCTCGGTGGGAGTGGCGGGAGTACGGACAGATACGCAGTATTTT.

The J gene is TRBJ1-1, the V gene TRBV7-2; maybe TRBD1 (5 bases). V lost 3 bases, J lost 0 bases, and 8 bases lay in between. CDR3 length: 14 amino acids. Germline lookup yields CDR1 SGHTA and CDR2 FQGNSA. The CDR3 coding sequence is TGTGCCAGCAGCTTGGGGGGATTGAACACTGAAGCTTTCTTT. As protein: CASSLGGLNTEAFF. Combining the CDR3 with reference TRBV7-2 and TRBJ1-1 gives the whole variable domain GAGVSQSPSNKVTEKGKDVELRCDPISGHTALYWYRQSLGQGLEFLIYFQGNSAPDKSGLPSDRFSAERTGGSVSTLTIQRTQQEDSAVYLCASSLGGLNTEAFFGQGTRLTVV.

This chain connects TRBV18 to TRBJ2-3; D remains unclear. V lost 1 base to trimming and J lost 0 bases, with 5 bases between them. The CDR3 sequence is 14 residues long. CDR1 and CDR2 from the germline V gene are KGHSH and LQKENI. The CDR3 region is CASSPLASTDTQYF. The CDR3 DNA reads as TGTGCCAGCTCACCACTCGCCAGCACAGATACGCAGTATTTT.

The chain uses TRBV10-3 and TRBJ2-3; the D is unclear. The V and J ends lost 0 bases and 2 bases respectively, with 6 bases between them. CDR3 size: 14 residues. Germline loops: CDR1 ENHRY, CDR2 SYGVKD. CDR3 residues: CAISESTSTDTQYF. CDR3 sequence (DNA): TGTGCCATCAGTGAGTCGACTTCCACAGATACGCAGTATTTT.

This chain uses TRBV5-4 with TRBJ1-4; 8 positions match TRBD1. With 4 bases clipped from V and 2 bases from J, the junction kept 7 bases outside the gene matches. This CDR3 region has 16 residues. Germline CDR1 is SGHNT and CDR2 is YYREEE (reference sequence). CDR3 protein: CASSDRGKKTNEKLFF. CDR3 sequence (DNA): TGTGCCAGCAGCGACAGGGGAAAGAAGACTAATGAAAAACTGTTTTTT.